This T cell receptor (beta chain) was found in a study of technical replicates of blood from a handful of donors. Trimming stripped 4 bases from V and 5 bases from J, with 18 bases between. This CDR3 has 15 amino acids. Per germline, CDR1 SGDLS and CDR2 YYNGEE. Clones were read by immunoSEQ multiplex PCR, and TCRdb kept only the in-frame ones, dropping some. The sample consists of about 75,000 clones, nearly 98% of them appearing once. The genes are TRBV9 and TRBJ2-5; possible D gene TRBD1, 6 bases. The sample was T cells isolated from PBMCs. This receptor was obtained from a human donor in good health. The CDR3, as DNA: TGTGCCAGCAGCCCTGGGGACACCACAGCGGAGACCCAGTACTTC. Translation: CASSPGDTTAETQYF.